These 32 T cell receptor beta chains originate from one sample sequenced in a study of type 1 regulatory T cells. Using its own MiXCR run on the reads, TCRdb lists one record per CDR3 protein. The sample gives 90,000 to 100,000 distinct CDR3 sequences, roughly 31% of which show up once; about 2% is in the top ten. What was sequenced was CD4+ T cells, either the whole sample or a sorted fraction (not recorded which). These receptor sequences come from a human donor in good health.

The CDR3 reads CASTPPGQIADTQYF. The CDR3 DNA sequence: TGTGCCAGCACTCCCCCGGGACAGATCGCAGATACGCAGTATTTT. The chain recombines TRBV25-1 with TRBJ2-3, with 7 bases aligning to TRBD1. Per the germline V gene, CDR1 is MGHDK and CDR2 is SYGVNS. This CDR3 is built from 15 residues. Unmatched junction bases numbered 11, after V lost 7 bases and J lost 4 bases.

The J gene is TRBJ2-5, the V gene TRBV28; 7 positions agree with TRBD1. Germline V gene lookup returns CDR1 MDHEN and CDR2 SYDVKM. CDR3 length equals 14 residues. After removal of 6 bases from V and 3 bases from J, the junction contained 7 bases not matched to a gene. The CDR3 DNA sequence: TGTGCCAGCAGACAAATTACAGGGGAAGAGACCCAGTACTTC. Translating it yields CASRQITGEETQYF.

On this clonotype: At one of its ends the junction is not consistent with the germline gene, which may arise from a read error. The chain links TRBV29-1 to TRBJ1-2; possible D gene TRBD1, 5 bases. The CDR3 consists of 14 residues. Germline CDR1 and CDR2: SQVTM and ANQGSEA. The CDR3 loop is CSIEGGVGNYGYTF. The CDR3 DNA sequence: TGCAGCATTGAAGGAGGGGTCGGTAACTATGGCTACACCTTC.

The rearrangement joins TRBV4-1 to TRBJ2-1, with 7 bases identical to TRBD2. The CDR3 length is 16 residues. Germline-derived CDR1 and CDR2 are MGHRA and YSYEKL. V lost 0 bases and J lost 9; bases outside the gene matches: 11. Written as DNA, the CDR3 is TGCGCCAGCAGCCAAGAGAGGAGGCGGGAGTTCGGTGAGCAGTTCTTC. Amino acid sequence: CASSQERRREFGEQFF.

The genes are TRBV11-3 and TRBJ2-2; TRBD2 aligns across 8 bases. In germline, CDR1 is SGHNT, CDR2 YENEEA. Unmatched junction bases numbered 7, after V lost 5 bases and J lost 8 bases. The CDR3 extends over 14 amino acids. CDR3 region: CASSPTSGGGELFF. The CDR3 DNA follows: TGTGCCAGCAGCCCAACAAGCGGGGGTGGGGAGCTGTTTTTT.

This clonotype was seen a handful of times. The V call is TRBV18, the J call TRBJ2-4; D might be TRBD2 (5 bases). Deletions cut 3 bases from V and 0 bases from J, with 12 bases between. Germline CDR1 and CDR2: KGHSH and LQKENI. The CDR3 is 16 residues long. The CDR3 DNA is TGTGCCAGCTCACCGAGGGTCATATTAGCCAAAAACATTCAGTACTTC. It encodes CASSPRVILAKNIQYF.

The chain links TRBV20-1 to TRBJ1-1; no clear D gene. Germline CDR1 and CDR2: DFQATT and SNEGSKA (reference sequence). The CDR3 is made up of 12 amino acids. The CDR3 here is CSVQGTNTEAFF. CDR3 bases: TGCAGCGTACAAGGAACCAACACTGAAGCTTTCTTT.

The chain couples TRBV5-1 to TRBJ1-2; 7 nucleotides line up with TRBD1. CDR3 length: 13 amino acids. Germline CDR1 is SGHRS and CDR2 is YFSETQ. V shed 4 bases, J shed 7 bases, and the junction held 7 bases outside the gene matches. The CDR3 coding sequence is TGCGCCAGCAGCGGACAGGAACGGGCTGGCTACACCTTC. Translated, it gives CASSGQERAGYTF.

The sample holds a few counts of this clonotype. The DNA for the CDR3 is TGTGCCAGCAGTGGAGGACGCGGGGACAATGAGCAGTTCTTC. This codes for CASSGGRGDNEQFF. The chain carries TRBV2 and TRBJ2-1, with D possibly matching TRBD2 (6 bases). V was cut by 4 bases and J by 5 bases, with 12 bases left in between. The germline CDR1 and CDR2 sequences are SNHLY and FYNNEI. The CDR3 is made up of 14 amino acids.

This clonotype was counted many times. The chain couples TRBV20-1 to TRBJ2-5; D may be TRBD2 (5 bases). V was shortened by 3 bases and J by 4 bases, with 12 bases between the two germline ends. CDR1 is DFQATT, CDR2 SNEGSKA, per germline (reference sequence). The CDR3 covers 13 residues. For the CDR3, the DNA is TGCAGTGCTAGCGGGGTCATCAGAGAGACCCAGTACTTC. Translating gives CSASGVIRETQYF.

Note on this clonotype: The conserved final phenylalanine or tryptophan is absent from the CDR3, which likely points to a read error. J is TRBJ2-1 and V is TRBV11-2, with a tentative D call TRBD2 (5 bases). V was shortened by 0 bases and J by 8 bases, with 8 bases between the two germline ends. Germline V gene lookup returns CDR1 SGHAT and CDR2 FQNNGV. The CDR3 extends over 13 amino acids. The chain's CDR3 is CASSLESRDEQFY. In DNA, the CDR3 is TGTGCCAGCAGCTTAGAGTCGCGGGATGAGCAGTTCTAC.

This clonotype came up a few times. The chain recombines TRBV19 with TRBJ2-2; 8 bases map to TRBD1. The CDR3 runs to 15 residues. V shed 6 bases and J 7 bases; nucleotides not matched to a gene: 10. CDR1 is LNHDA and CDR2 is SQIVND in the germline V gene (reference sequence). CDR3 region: CASSHGQGVGGELFF. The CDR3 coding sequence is TGTGCCAGTAGCCACGGACAGGGCGTCGGCGGGGAGCTGTTTTTT.

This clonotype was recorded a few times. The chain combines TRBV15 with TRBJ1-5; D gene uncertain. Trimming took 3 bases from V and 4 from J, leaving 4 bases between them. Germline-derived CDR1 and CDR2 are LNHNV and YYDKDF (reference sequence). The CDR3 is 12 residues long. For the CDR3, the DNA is TGTGCCACCAGCAGCCAGAATCAGCCCCAGCATTTT. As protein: CATSSQNQPQHF.

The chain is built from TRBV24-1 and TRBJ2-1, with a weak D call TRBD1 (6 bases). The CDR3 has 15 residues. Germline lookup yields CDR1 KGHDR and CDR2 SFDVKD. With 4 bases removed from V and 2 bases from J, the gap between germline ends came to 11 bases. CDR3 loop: CATSDPGQPYNEQFF. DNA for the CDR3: TGTGCCACCAGTGACCCCGGACAGCCCTACAATGAGCAGTTCTTC.

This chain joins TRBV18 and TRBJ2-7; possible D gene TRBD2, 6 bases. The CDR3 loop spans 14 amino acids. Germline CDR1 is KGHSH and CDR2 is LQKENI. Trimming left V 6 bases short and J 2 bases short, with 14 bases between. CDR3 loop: CASSTSGVPYEQYF. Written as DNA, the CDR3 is TGTGCCAGCTCGACCTCGGGGGTACCCTACGAGCAGTACTTC.

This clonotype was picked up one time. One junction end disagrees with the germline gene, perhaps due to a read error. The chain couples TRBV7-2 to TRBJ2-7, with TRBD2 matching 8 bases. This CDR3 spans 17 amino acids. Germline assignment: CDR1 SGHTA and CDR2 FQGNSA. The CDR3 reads CASSLGRLLAGSYVQYF. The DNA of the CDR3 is TGTGCCAGCAGCTTAGGGCGGTTGCTAGCGGGTTCCTACGTGCAGTACTTC.

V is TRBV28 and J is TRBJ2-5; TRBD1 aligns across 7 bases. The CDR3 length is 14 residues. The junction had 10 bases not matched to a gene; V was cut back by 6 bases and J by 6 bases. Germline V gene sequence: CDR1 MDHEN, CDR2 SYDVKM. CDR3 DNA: TGTGCCAGCAGCCTGGTAGGGGGCAAGCAGACCCAGTACTTC. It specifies CASSLVGGKQTQYF.

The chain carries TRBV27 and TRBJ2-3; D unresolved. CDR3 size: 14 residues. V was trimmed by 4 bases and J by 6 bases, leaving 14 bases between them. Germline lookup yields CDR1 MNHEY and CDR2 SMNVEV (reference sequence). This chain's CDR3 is CASSSARLPDTQYF. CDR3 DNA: TGTGCCAGCAGTTCCGCCCGTCTTCCGGATACGCAGTATTTT.

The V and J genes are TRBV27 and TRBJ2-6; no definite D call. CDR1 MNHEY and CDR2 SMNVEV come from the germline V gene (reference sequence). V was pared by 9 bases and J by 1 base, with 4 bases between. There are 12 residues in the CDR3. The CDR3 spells CARPSGANVLTF. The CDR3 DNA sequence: TGTGCCAGACCATCTGGGGCCAACGTCCTGACTTTC.

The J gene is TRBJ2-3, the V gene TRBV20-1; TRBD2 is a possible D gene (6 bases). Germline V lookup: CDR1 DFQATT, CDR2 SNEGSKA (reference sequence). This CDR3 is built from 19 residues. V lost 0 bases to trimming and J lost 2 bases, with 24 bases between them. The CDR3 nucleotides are TGCAGTGCTAGAGATATTTTAGGGGTCCTAGCGACTCACACAGATACGCAGTATTTT. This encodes CSARDILGVLATHTDTQYF.

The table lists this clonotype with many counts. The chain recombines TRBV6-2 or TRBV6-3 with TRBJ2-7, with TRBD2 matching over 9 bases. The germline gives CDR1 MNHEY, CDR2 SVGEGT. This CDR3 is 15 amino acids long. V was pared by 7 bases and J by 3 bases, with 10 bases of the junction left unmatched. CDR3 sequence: CASTYRLAGHYEQYF. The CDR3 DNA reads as TGTGCCAGCACCTACCGGCTAGCGGGACACTACGAGCAGTACTTC.

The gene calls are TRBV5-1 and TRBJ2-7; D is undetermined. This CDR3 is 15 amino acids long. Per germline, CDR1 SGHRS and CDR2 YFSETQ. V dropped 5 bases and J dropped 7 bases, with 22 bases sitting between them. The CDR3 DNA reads TGCGCCAGCAGTCAACTCGGGCCCGAGAAGTCTGAGCAGTACTTC. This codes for CASSQLGPEKSEQYF.

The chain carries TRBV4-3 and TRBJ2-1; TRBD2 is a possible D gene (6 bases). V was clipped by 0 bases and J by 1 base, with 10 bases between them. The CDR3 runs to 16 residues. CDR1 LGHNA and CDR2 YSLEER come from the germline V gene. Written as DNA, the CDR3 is TGCGCCAGCAGCCAAGAAGGCCTAGCGTCCTACAATGAGCAGTTCTTC. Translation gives CASSQEGLASYNEQFF.

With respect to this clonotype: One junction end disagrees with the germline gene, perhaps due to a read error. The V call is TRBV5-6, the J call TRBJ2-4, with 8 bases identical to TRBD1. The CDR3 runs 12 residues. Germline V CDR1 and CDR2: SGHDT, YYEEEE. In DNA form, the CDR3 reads TGTGCCAGCAGCTTGTTCGAGGACAGGGAATTCTTC. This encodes CASSLFEDREFF.

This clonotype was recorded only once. CDR3 protein: CASSKEAGQSWGNEQFF. The CDR3 DNA sequence: TGTGCCAGCAGCAAAGAGGCAGGCCAATCCTGGGGGAATGAGCAGTTCTTC. The gene calls are TRBV21-1 and TRBJ2-1; the table's D call, TRBD1, was not checked against the DNA. TRBV21-1 is flagged as a pseudogene. This CDR3 spans 17 amino acids.

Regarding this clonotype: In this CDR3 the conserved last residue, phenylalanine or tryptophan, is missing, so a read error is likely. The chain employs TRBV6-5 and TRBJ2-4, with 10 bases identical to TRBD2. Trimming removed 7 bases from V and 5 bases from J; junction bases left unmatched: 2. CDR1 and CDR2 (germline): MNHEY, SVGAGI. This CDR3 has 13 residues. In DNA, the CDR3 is TGTGCCAGCAAAGGGACTAGCGAAAACATTCAGTACTCC. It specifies CASKGTSENIQYS.

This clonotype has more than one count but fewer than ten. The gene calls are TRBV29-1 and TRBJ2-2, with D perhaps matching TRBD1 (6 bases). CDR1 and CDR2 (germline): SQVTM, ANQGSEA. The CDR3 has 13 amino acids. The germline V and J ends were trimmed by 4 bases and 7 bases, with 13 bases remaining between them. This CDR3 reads CSVVGGMGGELFF. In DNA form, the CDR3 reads TGCAGCGTTGTAGGGGGAATGGGCGGGGAGCTGTTTTTT.

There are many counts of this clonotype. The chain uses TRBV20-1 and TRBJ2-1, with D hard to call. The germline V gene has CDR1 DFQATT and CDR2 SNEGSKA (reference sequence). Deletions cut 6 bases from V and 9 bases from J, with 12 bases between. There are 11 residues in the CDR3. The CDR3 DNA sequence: TGCAGTGCCAGTTCCCCGGCTGAGCAGTTCTTC. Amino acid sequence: CSASSPAEQFF.

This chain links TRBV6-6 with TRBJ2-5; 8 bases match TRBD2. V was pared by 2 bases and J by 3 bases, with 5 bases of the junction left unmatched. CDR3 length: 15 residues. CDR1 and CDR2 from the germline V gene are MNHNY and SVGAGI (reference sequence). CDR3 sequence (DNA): TGTGCCAGCAGTTACCCCGGGGGGGCAGAAGAGACCCAGTACTTC. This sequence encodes CASSYPGGAEETQYF.

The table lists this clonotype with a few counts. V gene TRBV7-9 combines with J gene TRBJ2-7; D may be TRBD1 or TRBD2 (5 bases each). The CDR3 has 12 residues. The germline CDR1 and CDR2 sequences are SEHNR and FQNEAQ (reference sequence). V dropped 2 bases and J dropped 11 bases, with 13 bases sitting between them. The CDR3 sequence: CASSLLQGVEYF. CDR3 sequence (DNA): TGTGCCAGCAGCTTACTTCAGGGAGTGGAGTACTTC.

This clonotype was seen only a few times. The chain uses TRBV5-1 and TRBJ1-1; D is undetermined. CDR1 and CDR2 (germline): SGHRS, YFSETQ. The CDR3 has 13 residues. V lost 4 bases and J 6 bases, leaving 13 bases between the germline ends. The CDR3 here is CASSLNSGSEAFF. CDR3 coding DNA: TGCGCCAGCAGCCTGAATAGCGGTTCTGAAGCTTTCTTT.

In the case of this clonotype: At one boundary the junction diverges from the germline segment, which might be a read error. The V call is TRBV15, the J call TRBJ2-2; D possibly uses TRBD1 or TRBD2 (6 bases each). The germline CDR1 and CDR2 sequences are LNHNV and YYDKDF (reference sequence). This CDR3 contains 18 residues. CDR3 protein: CATGQSRLNRANTGGLFF. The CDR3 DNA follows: TGTGCCACCGGCCAGTCTCGGCTAAACAGGGCAAACACCGGGGGGCTGTTTTTT.